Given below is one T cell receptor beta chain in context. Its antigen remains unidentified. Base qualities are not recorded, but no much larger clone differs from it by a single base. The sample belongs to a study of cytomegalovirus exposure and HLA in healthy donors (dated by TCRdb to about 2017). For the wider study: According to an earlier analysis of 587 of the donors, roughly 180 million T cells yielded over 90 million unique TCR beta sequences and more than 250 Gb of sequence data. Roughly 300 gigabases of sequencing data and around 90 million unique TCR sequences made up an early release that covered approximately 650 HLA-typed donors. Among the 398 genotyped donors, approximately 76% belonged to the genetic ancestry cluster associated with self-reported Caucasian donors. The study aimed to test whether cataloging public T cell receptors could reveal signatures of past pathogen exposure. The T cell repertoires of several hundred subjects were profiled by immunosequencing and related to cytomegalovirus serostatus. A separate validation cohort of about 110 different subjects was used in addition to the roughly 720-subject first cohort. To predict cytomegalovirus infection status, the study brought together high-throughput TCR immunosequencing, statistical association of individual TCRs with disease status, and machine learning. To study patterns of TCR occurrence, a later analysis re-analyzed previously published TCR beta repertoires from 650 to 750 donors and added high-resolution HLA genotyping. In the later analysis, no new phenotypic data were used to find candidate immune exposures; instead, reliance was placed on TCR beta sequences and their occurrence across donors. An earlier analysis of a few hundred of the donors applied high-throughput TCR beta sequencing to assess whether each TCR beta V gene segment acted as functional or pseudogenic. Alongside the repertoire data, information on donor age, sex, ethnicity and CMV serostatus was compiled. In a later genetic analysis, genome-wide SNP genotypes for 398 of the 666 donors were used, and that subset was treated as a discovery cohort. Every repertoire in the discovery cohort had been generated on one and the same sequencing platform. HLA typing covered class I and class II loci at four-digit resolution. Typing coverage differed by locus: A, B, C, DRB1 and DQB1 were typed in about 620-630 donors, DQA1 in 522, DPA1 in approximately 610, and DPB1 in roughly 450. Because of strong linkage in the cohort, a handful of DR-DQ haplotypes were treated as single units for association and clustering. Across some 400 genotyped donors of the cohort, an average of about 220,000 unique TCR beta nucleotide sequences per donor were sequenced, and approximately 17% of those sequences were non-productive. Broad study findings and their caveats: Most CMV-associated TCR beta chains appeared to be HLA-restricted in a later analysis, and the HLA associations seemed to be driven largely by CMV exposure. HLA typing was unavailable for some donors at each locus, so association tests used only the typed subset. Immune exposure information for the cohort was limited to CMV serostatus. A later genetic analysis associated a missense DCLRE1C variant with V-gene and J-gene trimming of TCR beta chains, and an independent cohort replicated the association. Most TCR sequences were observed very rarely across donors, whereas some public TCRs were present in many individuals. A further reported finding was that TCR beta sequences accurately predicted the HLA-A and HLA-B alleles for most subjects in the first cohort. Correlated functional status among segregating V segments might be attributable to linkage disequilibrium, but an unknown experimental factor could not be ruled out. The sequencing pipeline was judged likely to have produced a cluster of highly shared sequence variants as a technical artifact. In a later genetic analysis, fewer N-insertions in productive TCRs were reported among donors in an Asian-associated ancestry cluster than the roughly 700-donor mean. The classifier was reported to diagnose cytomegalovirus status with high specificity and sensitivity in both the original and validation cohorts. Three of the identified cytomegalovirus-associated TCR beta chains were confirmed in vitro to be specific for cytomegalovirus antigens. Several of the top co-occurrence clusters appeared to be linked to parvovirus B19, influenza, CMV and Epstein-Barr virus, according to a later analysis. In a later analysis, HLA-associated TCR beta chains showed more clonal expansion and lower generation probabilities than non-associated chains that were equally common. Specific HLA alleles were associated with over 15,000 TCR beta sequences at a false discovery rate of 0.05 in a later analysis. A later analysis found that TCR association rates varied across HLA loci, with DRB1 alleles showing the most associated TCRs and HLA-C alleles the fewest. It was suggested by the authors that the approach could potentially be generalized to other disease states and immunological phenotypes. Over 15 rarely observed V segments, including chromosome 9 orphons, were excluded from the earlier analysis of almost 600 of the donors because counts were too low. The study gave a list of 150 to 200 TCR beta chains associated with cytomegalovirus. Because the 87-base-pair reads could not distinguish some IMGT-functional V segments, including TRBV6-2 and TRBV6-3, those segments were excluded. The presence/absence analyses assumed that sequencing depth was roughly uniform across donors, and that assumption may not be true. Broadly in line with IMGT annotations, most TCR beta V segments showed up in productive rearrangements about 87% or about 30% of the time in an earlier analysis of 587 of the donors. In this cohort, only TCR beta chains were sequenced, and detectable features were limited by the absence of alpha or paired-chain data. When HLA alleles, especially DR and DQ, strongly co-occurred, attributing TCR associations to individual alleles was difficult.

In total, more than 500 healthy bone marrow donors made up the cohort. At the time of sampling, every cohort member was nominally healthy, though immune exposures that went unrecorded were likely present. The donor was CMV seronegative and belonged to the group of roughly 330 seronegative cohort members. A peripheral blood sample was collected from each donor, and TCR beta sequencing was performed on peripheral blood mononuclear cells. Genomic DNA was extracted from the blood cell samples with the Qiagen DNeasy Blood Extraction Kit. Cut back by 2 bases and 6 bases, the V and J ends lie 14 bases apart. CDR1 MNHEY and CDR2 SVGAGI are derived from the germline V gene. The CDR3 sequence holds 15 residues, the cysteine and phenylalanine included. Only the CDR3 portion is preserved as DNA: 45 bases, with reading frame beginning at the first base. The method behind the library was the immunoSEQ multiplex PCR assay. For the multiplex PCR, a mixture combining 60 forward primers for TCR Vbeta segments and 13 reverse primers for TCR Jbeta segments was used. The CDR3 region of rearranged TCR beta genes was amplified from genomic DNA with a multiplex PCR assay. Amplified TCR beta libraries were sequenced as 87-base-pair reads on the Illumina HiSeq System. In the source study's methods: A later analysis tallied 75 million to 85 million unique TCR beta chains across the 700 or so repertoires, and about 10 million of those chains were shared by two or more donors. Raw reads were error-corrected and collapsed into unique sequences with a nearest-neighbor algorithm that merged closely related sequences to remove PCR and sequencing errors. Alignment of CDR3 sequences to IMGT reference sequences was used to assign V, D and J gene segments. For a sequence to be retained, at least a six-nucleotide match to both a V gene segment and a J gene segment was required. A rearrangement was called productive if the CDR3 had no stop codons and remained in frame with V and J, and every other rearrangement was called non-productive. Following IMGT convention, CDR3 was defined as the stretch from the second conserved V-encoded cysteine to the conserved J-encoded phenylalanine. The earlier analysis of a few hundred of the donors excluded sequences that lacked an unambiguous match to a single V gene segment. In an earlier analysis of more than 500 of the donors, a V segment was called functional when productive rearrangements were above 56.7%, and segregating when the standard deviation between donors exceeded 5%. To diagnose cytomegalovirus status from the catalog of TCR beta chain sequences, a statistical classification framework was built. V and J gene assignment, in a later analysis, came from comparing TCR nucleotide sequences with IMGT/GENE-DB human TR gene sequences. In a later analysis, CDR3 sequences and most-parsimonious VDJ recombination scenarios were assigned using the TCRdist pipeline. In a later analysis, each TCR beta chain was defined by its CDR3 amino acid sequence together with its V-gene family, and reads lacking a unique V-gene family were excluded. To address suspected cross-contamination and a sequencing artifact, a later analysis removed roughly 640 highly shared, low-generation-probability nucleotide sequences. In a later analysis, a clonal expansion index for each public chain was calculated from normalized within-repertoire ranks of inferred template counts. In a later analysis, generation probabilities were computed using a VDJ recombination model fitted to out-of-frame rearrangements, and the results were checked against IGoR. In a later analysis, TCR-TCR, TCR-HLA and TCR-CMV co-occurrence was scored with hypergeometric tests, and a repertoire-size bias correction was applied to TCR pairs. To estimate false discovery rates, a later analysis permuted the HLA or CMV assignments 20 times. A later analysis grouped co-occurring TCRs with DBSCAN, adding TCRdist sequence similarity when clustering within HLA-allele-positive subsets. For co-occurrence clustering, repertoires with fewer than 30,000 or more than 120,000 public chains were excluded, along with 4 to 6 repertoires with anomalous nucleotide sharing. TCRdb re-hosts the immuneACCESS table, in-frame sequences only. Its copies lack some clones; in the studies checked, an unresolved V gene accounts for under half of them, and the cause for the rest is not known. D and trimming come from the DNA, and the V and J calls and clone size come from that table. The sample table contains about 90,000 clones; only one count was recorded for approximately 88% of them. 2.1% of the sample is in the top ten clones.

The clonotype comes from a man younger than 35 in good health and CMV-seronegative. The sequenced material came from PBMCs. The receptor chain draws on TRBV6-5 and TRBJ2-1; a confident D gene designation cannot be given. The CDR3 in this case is CASSYIGPYFNEQFF. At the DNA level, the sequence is TGTGCCAGCAGTTACATTGGTCCTTACTTCAATGAGCAGTTCTTC.